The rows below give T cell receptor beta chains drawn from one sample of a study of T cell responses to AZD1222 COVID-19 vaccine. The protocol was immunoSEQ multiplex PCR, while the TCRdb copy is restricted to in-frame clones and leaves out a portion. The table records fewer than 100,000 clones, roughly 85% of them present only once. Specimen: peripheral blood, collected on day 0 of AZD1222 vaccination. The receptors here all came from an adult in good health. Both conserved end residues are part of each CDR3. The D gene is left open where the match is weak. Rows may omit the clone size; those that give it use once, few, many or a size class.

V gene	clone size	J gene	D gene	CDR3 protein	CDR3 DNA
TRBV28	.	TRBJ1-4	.	CASSFSQGEKLFF	TGTGCCAGCAGTTTTTCTCAGGGGGAAAAACTGTTTTTT
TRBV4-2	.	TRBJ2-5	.	CASSQDLSGIRGETQYF	TGTGCCAGCAGCCAAGATCTGAGTGGGATCCGGGGGGAGACCCAGTACTTC
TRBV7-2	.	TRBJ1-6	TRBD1	CASSFSGQGRVYSPLHF	TGTGCCAGCAGCTTTTCGGGACAGGGAAGGGTTTATTCACCCCTCCACTTT
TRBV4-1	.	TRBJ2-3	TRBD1	CASSLTGGRGRTTDTQYF	TGCGCCAGCAGCCTCACAGGGGGCAGGGGGAGGACCACAGATACGCAGTATTTT
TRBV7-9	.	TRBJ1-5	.	CASSLGADQPQHF	TGTGCCAGCAGCTTAGGCGCCGATCAGCCCCAGCATTTT
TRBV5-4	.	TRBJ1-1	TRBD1	CASSLGGGATSSTEAFF	TGTGCCAGCAGCTTGGGAGGGGGCGCGACATCGAGCACTGAAGCTTTCTTT
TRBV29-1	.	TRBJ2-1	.	CSVGLRGEQFF	TGCAGCGTTGGGCTTAGGGGTGAGCAGTTCTTC
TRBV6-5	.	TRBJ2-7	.	CASSPVTGEQYF	TGTGCCAGCAGTCCCGTGACGGGGGAGCAGTACTTC
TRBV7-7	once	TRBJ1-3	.	CASSPTRSGNTIYF	TGTGCTAGCAGCCCCACCCGCTCTGGAAACACCATATATTTT
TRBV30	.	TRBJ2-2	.	CAWEKGNTNTGELFF	TGTGCCTGGGAAAAGGGGAATACTAACACCGGGGAGCTGTTTTTT
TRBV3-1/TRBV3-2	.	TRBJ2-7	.	CASSPWDGRSEQYF	TGTGCCAGCAGCCCCTGGGACGGTCGGAGCGAGCAGTACTTC
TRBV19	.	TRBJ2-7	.	CASQRITLFSYEQYF	TGTGCCTCCCAACGTATCACCCTTTTCTCCTACGAGCAGTACTTC
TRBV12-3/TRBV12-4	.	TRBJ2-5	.	CASSRDKQETQYF	TGTGCCAGCAGCCGGGACAAACAAGAGACCCAGTACTTC
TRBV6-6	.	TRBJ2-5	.	CASTSTEETQYF	TGTGCCAGCACCTCCACCGAAGAGACCCAGTACTTC
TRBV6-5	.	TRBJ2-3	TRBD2	CASSYASGGVADTQYF	TGTGCCAGCAGTTACGCTAGCGGGGGGGTCGCAGATACGCAGTATTTT
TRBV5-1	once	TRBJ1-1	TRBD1	CASSLDRGDAEAFF	TGCGCCAGCAGCTTGGACAGGGGGGACGCAGAAGCTTTCTTT
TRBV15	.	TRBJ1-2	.	CATSRARGPNYGYTF	TGTGCCACCAGCAGAGCACGGGGGCCCAACTATGGCTACACCTTC
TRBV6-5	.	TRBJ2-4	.	CASSYSLDQNIQYF	TGTGCCAGCAGTTACTCTCTGGACCAAAACATTCAGTACTTC
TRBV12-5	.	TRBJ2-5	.	CASGYLETQYF	TGTGCTAGTGGATATCTCGAGACCCAGTACTTC
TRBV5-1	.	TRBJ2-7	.	CASSLSWGAHEQYF	TGCGCCAGCAGCTTATCATGGGGGGCCCACGAGCAGTACTTC
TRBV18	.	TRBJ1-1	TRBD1	CASSPSGTGGMGTEAFF	TGTGCCAGCTCACCTTCCGGGACAGGGGGCATGGGCACTGAAGCTTTCTTT
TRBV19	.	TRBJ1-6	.	CASSMRGSTGSTNSPLHF	TGTGCCAGTAGTATGCGGGGCAGCACCGGATCTACTAATTCACCCCTCCACTTT
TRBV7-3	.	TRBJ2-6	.	CASSTRQISGANVLTF	TGTGCCAGCAGTACCCGACAAATCTCTGGGGCCAACGTCCTGACTTTC
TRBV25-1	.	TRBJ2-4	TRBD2	CASSETLAGGPRNIQYF	TGTGCCAGCAGTGAGACACTAGCGGGGGGGCCTAGAAACATTCAGTACTTC
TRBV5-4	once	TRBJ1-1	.	CASSGQNTEAFF	TGTGCCAGCAGCGGGCAGAACACTGAAGCTTTCTTT
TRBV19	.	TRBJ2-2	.	CASRWVSTGELFF	TGTGCCAGTAGGTGGGTGAGCACCGGGGAGCTGTTTTTT
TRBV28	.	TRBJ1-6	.	CATGESPLHF	TGTGCCACCGGCGAATCACCCCTCCACTTT